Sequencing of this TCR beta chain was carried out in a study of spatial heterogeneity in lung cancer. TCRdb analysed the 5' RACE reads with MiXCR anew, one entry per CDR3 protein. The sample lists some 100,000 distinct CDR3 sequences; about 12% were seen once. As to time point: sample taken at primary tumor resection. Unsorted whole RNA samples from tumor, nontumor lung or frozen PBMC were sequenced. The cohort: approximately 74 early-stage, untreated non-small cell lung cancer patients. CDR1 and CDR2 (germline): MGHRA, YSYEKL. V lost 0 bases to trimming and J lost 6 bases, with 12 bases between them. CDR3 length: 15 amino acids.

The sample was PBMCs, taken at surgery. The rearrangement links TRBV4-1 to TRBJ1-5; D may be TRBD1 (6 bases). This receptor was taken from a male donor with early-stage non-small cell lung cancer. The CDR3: CASSQDPGGVQPQHF. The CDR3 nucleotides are TGCGCCAGCAGCCAAGATCCTGGGGGCGTTCAGCCCCAGCATTTT.